The 21 T cell receptor beta chains presented below share a single source sample, sequenced in a study of T cell responses to AZD1222 COVID-19 vaccine. Sequenced by immunoSEQ multiplex PCR; TCRdb stores in-frame clones only, minus some. This sample has some 95,000 clones; roughly nine tenths occur once, and the top ten carry 3.5% to 4%. The starting material was peripheral blood, obtained on day 0 of AZD1222 vaccination. These receptors all stem from an adult in good health.

This clone has just one count. The J gene is TRBJ1-2, the V gene TRBV4-1, with TRBD1 matching 9 bases. The CDR3 contains 13 residues. Per germline, CDR1 MGHRA and CDR2 YSYEKL. V gave up 4 bases and J gave up 8 bases; unmatched junction bases: 5. The CDR3 DNA reads TGCGCCAGCAGCCTAAGGACAGGGGAAGGCTACACCTTC. Protein product: CASSLRTGEGYTF.

The chain recombines TRBV5-1 with TRBJ1-1; weak D call: TRBD1 (5 bases). Germline V gene data show CDR1 as SGHRS and CDR2 as YFSETQ. V lost 7 bases to trimming and J lost 1 base, with 17 bases between them. This CDR3 is 15 amino acids long. The CDR3 DNA sequence: TGCGCCAGCGCAGACACGACTACAGGGAACACTGAAGCTTTCTTT. This translates into CASADTTTGNTEAFF.

V is TRBV13 and J is TRBJ1-2; D remains ambiguous. V lost 7 bases, J lost 1 base, and 16 bases lay in between. Germline V gives CDR1 PRHDT, CDR2 FYEKMQ (reference sequence). The CDR3 runs 15 residues. CDR3 coding DNA: TGTGCCAGCAACTTCCTTAGCGGCGGTAACTATGGCTACACCTTC. Amino acids: CASNFLSGGNYGYTF.

The chain couples TRBV5-1 to TRBJ2-3, with 7 nucleotides matching TRBD1. With V trimmed by 6 bases and J by 1 base, 5 bases remained unmatched. The CDR3 covers 14 residues. Germline V gene data show CDR1 as SGHRS and CDR2 as YFSETQ. The CDR3, as DNA: TGCGCCAGCATCACCGGGACAGGCACAGATACGCAGTATTTT. This encodes CASITGTGTDTQYF.

The chain carries TRBV20-1 and TRBJ2-5; a weak D match, TRBD2 (6 bases). CDR3 length equals 14 residues. From germline, CDR1 is DFQATT and CDR2 SNEGSKA (reference sequence). Trimming left V 3 bases short and J 5 bases short, with 16 bases between. The CDR3 nucleotides are TGCAGTGCTAGTTTGGGGGGAGGCTGGGAGACCCAGTACTTC. This sequence encodes CSASLGGGWETQYF.

In DNA form, the CDR3 reads TGTGCCAGCAGCCCCTGGGGGACCGACTCCTACAATGAGCAGTTCTTC. Translating it yields CASSPWGTDSYNEQFF. The chain uses TRBV7-3 and TRBJ2-1; D possibly uses TRBD1 or TRBD2 (5 bases each). V shed 5 bases and J shed 0 bases, with 14 bases lying between them. From germline, CDR1 is SGHTA and CDR2 FQGTGA. The CDR3 length is 16 residues.

The gene calls are TRBV10-3 and TRBJ1-5; D uncertain. The CDR3 totals 17 residues. The ends were cut back, 0 bases at V and 0 bases at J, with 12 bases in the middle. The germline V gene has CDR1 ENHRY and CDR2 SYGVKD. The CDR3 here is CAISESFSSYSNQPQHF. For the CDR3, the DNA is TGTGCCATCAGTGAGTCGTTTTCGTCTTATAGCAATCAGCCCCAGCATTTT.

CDR3: CASTREPQGLTTEAFF. The CDR3 nucleotides read TGTGCCAGCACTAGGGAGCCACAGGGGCTGACGACTGAAGCTTTCTTT. The rearrangement joins TRBV10-3 to TRBJ1-1, with 7 positions matching TRBD1. V gave up 10 bases and J gave up 5 bases; unmatched junction bases: 19. The CDR3 has 16 residues. CDR1 and CDR2 (germline): ENHRY, SYGVKD.

This clone was detected only once. V is TRBV25-1 and J is TRBJ1-6, with no clear D. The CDR3 contains 15 residues. V was pared by 3 bases and J by 3 bases, with 9 bases between. Germline CDR1 and CDR2: MGHDK and SYGVNS. CDR3 loop: CASSDSVRYNSPLHF. DNA for the CDR3: TGTGCCAGCAGTGATTCGGTGCGCTATAATTCACCCCTCCACTTT.

The genes are TRBV10-3 and TRBJ1-6; 8 positions match TRBD1. The CDR3 spans 15 residues. Looked up from germline, CDR1 is ENHRY and CDR2 is SYGVKD. V dropped 6 bases and J dropped 5; count of bases not matched to a gene: 6. Here the CDR3 reads CAISVGQVNNSPLHF. CDR3 DNA sequence: TGTGCCATCAGCGTGGGACAGGTTAATAATTCACCCCTCCACTTT.

V is TRBV18 and J is TRBJ1-2; possible D gene TRBD1, 5 bases. Germline V gene data show CDR1 as KGHSH and CDR2 as LQKENI. With 2 bases removed from V and 10 bases from J, the gap between germline ends came to 14 bases. This CDR3 has 13 residues. The CDR3: CASSPVYLGDYTF. The DNA of the CDR3 is TGTGCCAGCTCACCAGTTTATCTAGGGGACTACACCTTC.

V gene TRBV6-1 combines with J gene TRBJ1-6; TRBD1 matches 7 bases. J was trimmed by 3 bases and V by 3 bases; bases with no gene match: 5. Germline-derived CDR1 and CDR2 are MNHNS and SASEGT. The CDR3 consists of 16 residues. In nucleotides, the CDR3 is TGTGCCAGCAGTGACGCAGGGGGGAACTATAATTCACCCCTCCACTTT. This codes for CASSDAGGNYNSPLHF.

The gene calls are TRBV19 and TRBJ2-3, with D possibly being TRBD2 (7 bases). CDR3 length: 17 residues. Germline V lookup: CDR1 LNHDA, CDR2 SQIVND (reference sequence). Trimming removed 3 bases from V and 3 bases from J, with 19 bases in between. CDR3 in amino acids: CASSMPWGGDRTDTQYF. CDR3 sequence (DNA): TGTGCCAGTAGTATGCCCTGGGGGGGAGACAGGACAGATACGCAGTATTTT.

The chain employs TRBV2 and TRBJ2-1; 8 nucleotides line up with TRBD1. With V trimmed by 5 bases and J by 8 bases, 8 bases remained unmatched. The CDR3 contains 14 residues. CDR1 and CDR2 (germline): SNHLY, FYNNEI. CDR3 in amino acids: CASSKTGGWDEQFF. DNA of the CDR3: TGTGCCAGCAGTAAAACAGGGGGATGGGATGAGCAGTTCTTC.

Only a few counts were recorded for this clone. The J gene is TRBJ1-1, the V gene TRBV29-1; possible D gene TRBD1, 6 bases. Deletions cut 6 bases from V and 0 bases from J, with 17 bases between. The CDR3 contains 15 residues. Germline-derived CDR1 and CDR2 are SQVTM and ANQGSEA. CDR3 in DNA: TGCAGCGTGGGCCCCGACAGGTACATGAACACTGAAGCTTTCTTT. Translating it yields CSVGPDRYMNTEAFF.

This clone was detected only once. This sequence joins TRBV5-6 and TRBJ1-1, with 8 bases matching TRBD1. This CDR3 is built from 14 residues. Germline CDR1 and CDR2: SGHDT and YYEEEE. V was pared by 3 bases and J by 5 bases, with 6 bases of the junction left unmatched. The chain's CDR3 is CASSYGQGRTEAFF. DNA of the CDR3: TGTGCCAGCAGCTATGGACAGGGACGAACTGAAGCTTTCTTT.

The chain combines TRBV9 with TRBJ2-3; D ambiguous. V was pared by 3 bases and J by 0 bases, with 20 bases between. Germline assignment: CDR1 SGDLS and CDR2 YYNGEE. This CDR3 comprises 18 residues. This CDR3 is CASSGTIGRARSTDTQYF. The DNA for the CDR3 is TGTGCCAGCAGCGGAACCATAGGTCGGGCTAGGAGCACAGATACGCAGTATTTT.

This clone was picked up a small number of times. This sequence joins TRBV5-6 and TRBJ1-6; 10 bases agree with TRBD1. Germline V gene lookup returns CDR1 SGHDT and CDR2 YYEEEE. With V trimmed by 3 bases and J by 9 bases, 9 bases remained unmatched. The CDR3 covers 16 residues. CDR3 nucleotides: TGTGCCAGCAGCTCAATCCGGGACAGGGGCTCTTCACCCCTCCACTTT. This encodes CASSSIRDRGSSPLHF.

This clone is a singleton in its sample. The V and J genes are TRBV27 and TRBJ1-6; D is possibly TRBD1 (5 bases). V dropped 3 bases and J dropped 0 bases, with 15 bases sitting between them. The CDR3 covers 18 residues. Germline V CDR1 and CDR2: MNHEY, SMNVEV (reference sequence). The CDR3 sequence: CASSFGGVGGSYNSPLHF. The CDR3 DNA reads as TGTGCCAGCAGTTTCGGCGGGGTGGGGGGCTCCTATAATTCACCCCTCCACTTT.

The V and J genes are TRBV5-4 and TRBJ1-1; tentatively, D is TRBD1 (5 bases). The CDR3 consists of 14 residues. Trimming stripped 7 bases from V and 3 bases from J, with 16 bases between. The germline gives CDR1 SGHNT, CDR2 YYREEE (reference sequence). CDR3 sequence reads: CASARGAADTEAFF. In DNA form, the CDR3 reads TGTGCCAGCGCTAGGGGTGCGGCGGACACTGAAGCTTTCTTT.

The chain joins TRBV27 to TRBJ1-2; no definite D call. Germline values: CDR1 MNHEY, CDR2 SMNVEV (reference sequence). The CDR3 spans 13 residues. V lost 6 bases to trimming and J lost 4 bases, with 12 bases between them. The CDR3 DNA sequence: TGTGCCAGCAGCAAAACCGGGAGCTATGGCTACACCTTC. It specifies CASSKTGSYGYTF.